A selection of T cell receptor beta chains follows, all from one sample in a study of human T cells and chemical hapten exposure. TCRdb called the RACE reads again in MiXCR, with one record for every CDR3 protein. Among about 52,000 distinct CDR3 sequences, 9.5% to 12% were seen once, and the ten largest hold less than 2%. Specimen: whole blood, collected in connection with sensitization to the hapten diphenylcyclopropenone (DPC). Source of these receptors: a woman aged 40 to 50 with alopecia areata. Some clones in this sample may be carry-over from other donors' samples. Both conserved end residues are part of each CDR3. A D gene is named only where the DNA matches it firmly. Expanded clones get a size class; other rows say once, few or many, or leave the size out.

clone_size,d_call,j_call,v_call,cdr3_aa,cdr3_nt
.,.,TRBJ1-6,TRBV2,CASSPTNNSPLHF,TGTGCCAGCAGCCCGACGAATAATTCACCCCTCCACTTT
few,.,TRBJ2-5,TRBV9,CASSVSGVQQETQYF,TGTGCCAGCAGCGTATCAGGGGTTCAACAAGAGACCCAGTACTTC
.,.,TRBJ2-3,TRBV20-1,CSADSSTDTQYF,TGCAGTGCCGACAGCAGCACAGATACGCAGTATTTT
.,.,TRBJ1-1,TRBV20-1,CSARGGRGLYTEAFF,TGCAGTGCTAGAGGGGGACGGGGCTTGTACACTGAAGCTTTCTTT
.,.,TRBJ1-2,TRBV5-5,CASSLDLAPYGYTF,TGTGCCAGCAGCTTGGATCTGGCGCCCTATGGCTACACCTTC
many,.,TRBJ2-4,TRBV20-1,CSASQGRVAKNIQYF,TGCAGTGCTAGTCAGGGGAGGGTAGCCAAAAACATTCAGTACTTC
few,.,TRBJ2-1,TRBV19,CASSALGSGYNEQFF,TGTGCCAGTAGTGCCCTTGGGAGCGGCTACAATGAGCAGTTCTTC
few,TRBD2,TRBJ2-7,TRBV9,CASSQGTIGEQYF,TGTGCCAGCAGCCAAGGGACTATAGGCGAGCAGTACTTC
.,.,TRBJ2-3,TRBV6-2/TRBV6-3,CASSYPSGYTTDTQYF,TGTGCCAGCAGTTACCCGAGCGGATACACCACAGATACGCAGTATTTT
.,TRBD2,TRBJ2-2,TRBV6-2/TRBV6-3,CASRTAGDAGELFF,TGTGCCAGCAGGACAGCGGGAGATGCCGGGGAGCTGTTTTTT
many,.,TRBJ1-6,TRBV11-2,CASSVGHDNSPLHF,TGTGCCAGCAGCGTGGGACACGATAATTCACCCCTCCACTTT
many,.,TRBJ1-5,TRBV10-3,CAISASGNGQPQHF,TGTGCCATCAGTGCGTCAGGGAACGGTCAGCCCCAGCATTTT
few,.,TRBJ2-2,TRBV7-9,CASSLASGNTGELFF,TGTGCCAGCAGCTTAGCTAGCGGGAACACCGGGGAGCTGTTTTTT
few,.,TRBJ2-7,TRBV9,CASSVASGSYEQYF,TGTGCCAGCAGCGTAGCGAGCGGCTCCTACGAGCAGTACTTC
many,.,TRBJ1-6,TRBV12-3/TRBV12-4,CASTHRVSDSPLHF,TGTGCCAGCACCCACAGGGTCTCGGATTCACCCCTCCACTTT
.,.,TRBJ2-7,TRBV3-1,CASSSRDPTHPHYEQYF,TGTGCCAGCAGCTCCCGGGATCCAACGCATCCTCACTACGAGCAGTACTTC
few,.,TRBJ1-2,TRBV20-1,CSADSLSDGYTF,TGCAGTGCAGATTCTCTGAGTGATGGCTACACCTTC